This T cell receptor beta chain derives from a study of T cell clonotyping in hematopoietic cell transplantation. Study-level background: Pretransplant recipient samples were taken after cytoreduction.

Profiling relied on immunoSEQ multiplex PCR, and the TCRdb table lists in-frame clones only, not all of them. The sample contains 25,000 to 35,000 clones, approximately 94% of which appear only once. The CDR3 is 15 amino acids. Germline CDR1 SEHNR, CDR2 FQNEAQ (reference sequence). V lost 1 base to trimming and J lost 1 base, with 10 bases between them. Time point specified: recipient sample about 28 days before transplant, after cytoreduction. This TCR was recovered from a man aged 45-65 years with acute myeloid leukemia. Some clones in this sample may be carry-over from other donors' samples. The sequenced sample was peripheral blood mononuclear cells, obtained before stem cell transplant. V usage is TRBV7-9 and J usage is TRBJ1-1; D call uncertain. Written as DNA, the CDR3 is TGTGCCAGCAGCTTAGGGGGATACGGGAACACTGAAGCTTTCTTT. Its protein product is CASSLGGYGNTEAFF.